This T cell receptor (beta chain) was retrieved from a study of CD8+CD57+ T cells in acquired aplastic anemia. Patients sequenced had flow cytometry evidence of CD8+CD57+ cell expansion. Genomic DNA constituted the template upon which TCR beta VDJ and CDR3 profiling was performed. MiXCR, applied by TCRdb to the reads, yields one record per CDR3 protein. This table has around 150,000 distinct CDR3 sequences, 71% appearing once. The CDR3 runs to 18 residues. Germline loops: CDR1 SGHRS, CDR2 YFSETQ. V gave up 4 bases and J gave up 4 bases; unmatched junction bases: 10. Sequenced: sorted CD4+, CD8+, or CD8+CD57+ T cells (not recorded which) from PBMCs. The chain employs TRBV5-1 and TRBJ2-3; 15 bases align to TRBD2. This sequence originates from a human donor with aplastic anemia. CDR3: CASSGGTSGGSAADTQYF. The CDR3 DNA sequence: TGCGCCAGCAGCGGAGGGACTAGCGGGGGGTCGGCCGCAGATACGCAGTATTTT.